Following are 31 T cell receptor beta chains from one sample sequenced in a study of T-cell memory formation after mild COVID-19. One entry per CDR3 protein results from TCRdb running MiXCR on the 5' RACE reads. This table has about 430,000 distinct CDR3 sequences, approximately 24% appearing once. What was sequenced was PBMCs or a T cell subset sorted from them (not recorded which). The source of these receptors is an adult woman who had mild COVID-19 (a few samples of this study predate the infection). Cell type and time point are not known.

This sequence joins TRBV29-1 and TRBJ2-1; TRBD2 might be the D (6 bases). The V end was cut by 0 bases, the J end by 2 bases, with 14 bases between. This CDR3 has 16 amino acids. The germline CDR1 and CDR2 sequences are SQVTM and ANQGSEA. DNA for the CDR3: TGCAGCGTTGAAGATCTGGAGGGAGGCCCCTACAATGAGCAGTTCTTC. Protein sequence: CSVEDLEGGPYNEQFF.

This clonotype occurred a few times. J is TRBJ2-7 and V is TRBV5-1; D perhaps matches TRBD1 (5 bases). V was shortened by 0 bases and J by 5 bases, with 9 bases between the two germline ends. The CDR3 totals 13 residues. CDR1 is SGHRS and CDR2 is YFSETQ in the germline V gene. The DNA for the CDR3 is TGCGCCAGCAGCTTGGTCAGGGAACACGAGCAGTACTTC. As protein: CASSLVREHEQYF. The complete variable domain, with remaining parts taken from reference TRBV5-1 and TRBJ2-7, reads KAGVTQTPRYLIKTRGQQVTLSCSPISGHRSVSWYQQTPGQGLQFLFEYFSETQRNKGNFPGRFSGRQFSNSRSEMNVSTLELGDSALYLCASSLVREHEQYFGPGTRLTVT.

This chain links TRBV12-3 or TRBV12-4 with TRBJ1-1, with 7 bases matching TRBD1. Germline trimming cut 5 bases from V and 8 bases from J; bases unmatched to any gene: 14. The CDR3 sequence is 15 residues long. In DNA, the CDR3 is TGTGCCAGCAGTCAGCCGAATCCGGACAGGAAGGAAGCTTTCTTT. This gives the protein CASSQPNPDRKEAFF.

This clonotype turned up a few times. V and J are TRBV5-4 and TRBJ2-7, with 13 bases lining up with TRBD2. V shed 4 bases, J shed 5 bases, and the junction held 6 bases outside the gene matches. The CDR3 has 15 amino acids. Germline CDR1 reads SGHNT; CDR2 reads YYREEE (reference sequence). In nucleotides, the CDR3 is TGTGCCAGCAGCCCGCCAGGGACTAGCGGGAACGAGCAGTACTTC. Translated: CASSPPGTSGNEQYF. Together with reference TRBV5-4 and TRBJ2-7, the CDR3 gives the full variable domain: ETGVTQSPTHLIKTRGQQVTLRCSSQSGHNTVSWYQQALGQGPQFIFQYYREEENGRGNFPPRFSGLQFPNYSSELNVNALELDDSALYLCASSPPGTSGNEQYFGPGTRLTVT.

V usage is TRBV11-3 and J usage is TRBJ2-7; 9 nucleotides line up with TRBD2. In germline, CDR1 is SGHNT, CDR2 YENEEA. This CDR3 comprises 15 residues. V lost 0 bases and J lost 1; bases outside the gene matches: 1. The CDR3 DNA is TGTGCCAGCAGCTTAGACAGCGGGAGGTCCTACGAGCAGTACTTC. Translating gives CASSLDSGRSYEQYF.

This chain uses TRBV15 with TRBJ1-2; no clear D gene. The CDR3 length is 11 residues. The germline gives CDR1 LNHNV, CDR2 YYDKDF (reference sequence). With 2 bases removed from V and 11 bases from J, the gap between germline ends came to 9 bases. The CDR3 region has the DNA TGTGCCACCAGCAGACCTCCGGGGTACACCTTC. Translated, it gives CATSRPPGYTF.

The rearrangement uses TRBV6-5 and TRBJ1-3; no firm D call. CDR3 size: 13 residues. Germline V gene lookup returns CDR1 MNHEY and CDR2 SVGAGI. V gave up 5 bases and J gave up 0 bases, with 5 bases separating them. The DNA for the CDR3 is TGTGCCAGCAGTATGATCTCTGGAAACACCATATATTTT. It is translated as CASSMISGNTIYF.

The chain employs TRBV6-6 and TRBJ1-1, with D perhaps matching TRBD1 (6 bases). Trimming took 2 bases from V and 0 from J, leaving 7 bases between them. Germline CDR1 is MNHNY and CDR2 is SVGAGI (reference sequence). The CDR3 length is 14 residues. CDR3 sequence: CASSYQGMNTEAFF. In DNA, the CDR3 is TGTGCCAGCAGTTACCAGGGGATGAACACTGAAGCTTTCTTT.

The chain couples TRBV10-3 to TRBJ2-1, with D maybe TRBD1 (6 bases). Germline values: CDR1 ENHRY, CDR2 SYGVKD. This CDR3 is built from 17 residues. V gave up 2 bases and J gave up 5 bases, with 19 bases separating them. In DNA form, the CDR3 reads TGTGCCATCAGTGAGGGGACACATTCAAAGGGACACAATGAGCAGTTCTTC. It translates to CAISEGTHSKGHNEQFF.

This rearrangement joins TRBV30 to TRBJ1-5; 9 nucleotides agree with TRBD1. The CDR3 runs to 14 residues. CDR1 GTSNPN and CDR2 SVGIG come from the germline V gene (reference sequence). Trimming cost V 6 bases and J 3 bases; bases outside gene matches: 6. As DNA, the CDR3 is TGTGCCTGCAAAACAGGGGGCCCCAATCAGCCCCAGCATTTT. Its protein is CACKTGGPNQPQHF.

CDR3 sequence: CASSSNVPDRYNEQFF. Written as DNA, the CDR3 is TGTGCCAGCAGCTCGAATGTCCCGGACCGGTACAATGAGCAGTTCTTC. The chain links TRBV5-4 to TRBJ2-1; D remains unclear. Germline CDR1 SGHNT, CDR2 YYREEE (reference sequence). The germline V and J ends were trimmed by 3 bases and 4 bases, with 17 bases remaining between them. The CDR3 is 16 amino acids.

The chain has TRBV7-2 and TRBJ1-5, with 10 bases matching TRBD1. Per germline, CDR1 SGHTA and CDR2 FQGNSA. J lost 6 bases, V lost 5 bases, and 7 bases had no gene match. This CDR3 region has 15 residues. The CDR3 spells CASSLSRTGGQPQHF. DNA for the CDR3: TGTGCCAGCAGCCTATCCCGGACAGGGGGTCAGCCCCAGCATTTT.

There are a few counts of this clonotype. The chain recombines TRBV20-1 with TRBJ1-1; D is uncertain. The germline CDR1 and CDR2 sequences are DFQATT and SNEGSKA (reference sequence). V was clipped by 8 bases and J by 11 bases, with 12 bases between them. CDR3 length equals 9 residues. For the CDR3, the DNA is TGCAGTTGCACAAACGGGGCTTTCTTT. Its translation is CSCTNGAFF.

The CDR3 loop is CASRPPGSSYNEQFF. CDR3 in DNA: TGTGCCAGCAGGCCCCCGGGTAGCTCCTACAATGAGCAGTTCTTC. The chain carries TRBV12-3 or TRBV12-4 and TRBJ2-1; D is uncertain. Trimming removed 6 bases from V and 0 bases from J, with 12 bases in between. CDR3 length equals 15 residues.

Only a few counts were recorded for this clonotype. The chain is built from TRBV5-1 and TRBJ1-6, with 9 bases fitting TRBD1. This CDR3 is built from 15 residues. V shed 4 bases and J 8 bases; nucleotides not matched to a gene: 7. Germline CDR1 is SGHRS and CDR2 is YFSETQ. In DNA, the CDR3 is TGCGCCAGCAGCGGGGGGACAGGGTCACATTCACCCCTCCACTTT. This sequence encodes CASSGGTGSHSPLHF.

This chain's CDR3 is CASSYSSQGDQPQHF. CDR3 in DNA: TGTGCCAGCAGTTACTCGAGTCAGGGGGATCAGCCCCAGCATTTT. This sequence joins TRBV6-6 and TRBJ1-5; the match to TRBD1 covers 7 bases. Germline trimming cut 0 bases from V and 5 bases from J; bases unmatched to any gene: 4. Per germline, CDR1 MNHNY and CDR2 SVGAGI (reference sequence). The CDR3 has 15 residues.

This clonotype was found a few times. The J gene is TRBJ2-7, the V gene TRBV20-1, with TRBD2 matching 7 bases. The CDR3 runs 13 residues. CDR1 is DFQATT, CDR2 SNEGSKA, per germline (reference sequence). J was trimmed by 2 bases and V by 6 bases; bases with no gene match: 7. As DNA, the CDR3 is TGCAGTGCGGGAGGGACTGGCCCCTACGAGCAGTACTTC. Protein product: CSAGGTGPYEQYF.

The V call is TRBV7-2, the J call TRBJ1-3; a possible D gene is TRBD1 (6 bases). V was trimmed by 1 base and J by 0 bases, leaving 13 bases between them. The CDR3 has 17 amino acids. Germline V gives CDR1 SGHTA, CDR2 FQGNSA. As DNA, the CDR3 is TGTGCCAGCAGCTTAGGGCTGGGGGCCCTCTCTGGAAACACCATATATTTT. Protein sequence: CASSLGLGALSGNTIYF.

Here the CDR3 reads CSARDFKRDEQFF. As DNA, the CDR3 is TGCAGTGCTAGAGATTTTAAACGAGATGAGCAGTTCTTC. V usage is TRBV20-1 and J usage is TRBJ2-1, with D uncertain. CDR3 length: 13 amino acids. Germline loops: CDR1 DFQATT, CDR2 SNEGSKA (reference sequence). Trimming cost V 0 bases and J 8 bases, with 11 bases left between them.

V usage is TRBV12-3 or TRBV12-4 and J usage is TRBJ1-2; D is unresolved. This CDR3 is 14 amino acids long. With 4 bases removed from V and 2 bases from J, the gap between germline ends came to 11 bases. In nucleotides, the CDR3 is TGTGCCAGCAGTTGGTACGGTTCAAACTATGGCTACACCTTC. This codes for CASSWYGSNYGYTF.

The rearrangement uses TRBV4-1 and TRBJ2-7; possible D gene TRBD1, 6 bases. The CDR3 runs 17 residues. Germline values: CDR1 MGHRA, CDR2 YSYEKL. Trimming left V 4 bases short and J 0 bases short, with 19 bases between. The CDR3 region is CASSRQPPQGRSYEQYF. The CDR3 DNA sequence: TGCGCCAGCAGCCGACAACCGCCCCAGGGGCGCTCCTACGAGCAGTACTTC.

The sample holds many counts of this clonotype. This chain joins TRBV6-2 or TRBV6-3 and TRBJ2-2; 7 positions agree with TRBD2. Germline lookup yields CDR1 MNHEY and CDR2 SVGEGT. The J segment lost 7 bases and the V segment lost 8 bases, leaving 16 bases of the junction unmatched. This CDR3 has 16 residues. The CDR3 is CASLPTGLGGSGELFF. The CDR3, as DNA: TGTGCCAGCCTACCTACCGGATTGGGGGGGAGCGGGGAGCTGTTTTTT.

The rearrangement links TRBV5-4 to TRBJ1-4; D is ambiguous. The germline gives CDR1 SGHNT, CDR2 YYREEE (reference sequence). The CDR3 has 15 amino acids. V was trimmed by 2 bases and J by 0 bases, leaving 8 bases between them. The CDR3 DNA is TGTGCCAGCAGCTTCGGGCGAGCAACTAATGAAAAACTGTTTTTT. This translates into CASSFGRATNEKLFF.

This clonotype was observed many times. The chain uses TRBV9 and TRBJ2-5; TRBD1 agrees at 9 bases. The germline V gene encodes CDR1 SGDLS and CDR2 YYNGEE. CDR3 length equals 13 residues. Trimming took 4 bases from V and 5 from J; bases not matched to a gene: 3. CDR3 DNA: TGTGCCAGCAGCTCCGGACAGGGGGAGACCCAGTACTTC. This sequence encodes CASSSGQGETQYF.

This clonotype was counted between two and nine times. This chain uses TRBV24-1 with TRBJ2-1, with D possibly being TRBD2 (6 bases). Trimming removed 9 bases from V and 6 bases from J, with 11 bases in between. From germline, CDR1 is KGHDR and CDR2 SFDVKD. This CDR3 spans 12 amino acids. The CDR3 region is CATSDYTNEQFF. The CDR3 DNA reads as TGTGCCACCTCGGACTACACCAATGAGCAGTTCTTC.

This clonotype was counted between two and nine times. V gene TRBV9 combines with J gene TRBJ1-2; D perhaps matches TRBD1 (5 bases). Trimming took off 4 bases at V and 4 bases at J, with 20 bases between the two ends. Per germline, CDR1 SGDLS and CDR2 YYNGEE. The CDR3 sequence is 16 residues long. This CDR3 reads CASSPGGSQGFYGYTF. CDR3 DNA sequence: TGTGCCAGCAGCCCAGGAGGGTCCCAGGGATTCTATGGCTACACCTTC.

This clonotype was recorded a few times. The CDR3 region has the DNA TGTGCCAGCAGCCGCGGGGGTCCGGGCAATCAGCCCCAGCATTTT. Translating gives CASSRGGPGNQPQHF. The chain combines TRBV12-3 or TRBV12-4 with TRBJ1-5; a weak D match, TRBD1 (5 bases). Trimming removed 6 bases at V and 2 bases at J, with 14 bases between. The length of the CDR3 is 15 residues.

This chain links TRBV15 with TRBJ2-7; D might be TRBD1 or TRBD2, each matching 6 bases. V gave up 0 bases and J gave up 2 bases, with 11 bases separating them. This CDR3 is 15 amino acids long. The germline gives CDR1 LNHNV, CDR2 YYDKDF (reference sequence). The CDR3: CATSRDRGLPYEQYF. Written as DNA, the CDR3 is TGTGCCACCAGCAGAGATCGGGGGCTCCCCTACGAGCAGTACTTC.

This clonotype came up a few times. The rearrangement joins TRBV7-2 to TRBJ2-3, with 9 bases aligning to TRBD2. Germline V gives CDR1 SGHTA, CDR2 FQGNSA. After removal of 4 bases from V and 2 bases from J, the junction contained 4 bases not matched to a gene. CDR3 size: 15 residues. CDR3 amino acids: CASSYRTSDTDTQYF. The CDR3 DNA reads TGTGCCAGCAGCTACCGGACTAGCGACACAGATACGCAGTATTTT. Based on the CDR3 plus reference TRBV7-2 and TRBJ2-3, the full variable domain is GAGVSQSPSNKVTEKGKDVELRCDPISGHTALYWYRQSLGQGLEFLIYFQGNSAPDKSGLPSDRFSAERTGGSVSTLTIQRTQQEDSAVYLCASSYRTSDTDTQYFGPGTRLTVL.

The table lists this clonotype with a few counts. V and J are TRBV7-8 and TRBJ2-6; TRBD1 aligns across 11 bases. With V trimmed by 2 bases and J by 2 bases, 8 bases remained unmatched. The CDR3 covers 19 residues. CDR1 is SGHVS and CDR2 is FQNEAQ in the germline V gene. The CDR3 region is CASSLRTGTGGTGANVLTF. In DNA form, the CDR3 reads TGTGCCAGCAGCTTAAGGACCGGGACAGGGGGGACTGGGGCCAACGTCCTGACTTTC.

This clonotype turned up a few times. J is TRBJ2-7 and V is TRBV7-9; 7 bases agree with TRBD2. The germline V gene has CDR1 SEHNR and CDR2 FQNEAQ (reference sequence). J gave up 4 bases and V 5 bases, and 11 bases lay outside the gene matches. The CDR3 sequence is 15 residues long. This chain's CDR3 is CASSVLEGGPYEQYF. The CDR3 bases are TGTGCCAGCAGCGTTCTGGAGGGAGGGCCTTACGAGCAGTACTTC.